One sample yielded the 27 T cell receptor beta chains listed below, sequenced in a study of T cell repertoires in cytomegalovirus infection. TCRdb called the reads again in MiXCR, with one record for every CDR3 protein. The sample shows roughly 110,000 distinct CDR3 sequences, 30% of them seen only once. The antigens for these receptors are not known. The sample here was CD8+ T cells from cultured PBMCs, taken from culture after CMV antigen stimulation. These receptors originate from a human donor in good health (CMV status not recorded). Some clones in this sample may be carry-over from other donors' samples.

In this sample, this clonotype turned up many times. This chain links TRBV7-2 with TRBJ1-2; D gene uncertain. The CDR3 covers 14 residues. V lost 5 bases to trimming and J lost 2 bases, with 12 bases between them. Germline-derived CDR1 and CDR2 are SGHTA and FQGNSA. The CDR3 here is CASSPELANYGYTF. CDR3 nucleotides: TGTGCCAGCAGCCCAGAGTTAGCCAACTATGGCTACACCTTC.

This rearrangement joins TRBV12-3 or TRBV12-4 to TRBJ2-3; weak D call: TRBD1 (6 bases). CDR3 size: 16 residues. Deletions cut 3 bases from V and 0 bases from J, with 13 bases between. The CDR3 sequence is CASSFSQGGSTDTQYF. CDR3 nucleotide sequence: TGTGCCAGCAGTTTCTCACAGGGTGGGAGCACAGATACGCAGTATTTT.

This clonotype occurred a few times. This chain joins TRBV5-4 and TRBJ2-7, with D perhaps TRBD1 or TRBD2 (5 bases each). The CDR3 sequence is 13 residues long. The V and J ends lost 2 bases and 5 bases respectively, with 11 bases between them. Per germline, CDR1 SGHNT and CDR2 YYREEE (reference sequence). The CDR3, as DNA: TGTGCCAGCAGCTTAGCGTTGGGGGACGAGCAGTACTTC. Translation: CASSLALGDEQYF.

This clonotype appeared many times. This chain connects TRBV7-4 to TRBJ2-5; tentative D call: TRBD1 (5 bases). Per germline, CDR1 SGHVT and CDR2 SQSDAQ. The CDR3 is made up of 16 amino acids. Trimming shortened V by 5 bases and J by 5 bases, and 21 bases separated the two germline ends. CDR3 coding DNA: TGTGCCAGCAGCCCCCAACCGACAGCCCTAGTTGAGACCCAGTACTTC. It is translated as CASSPQPTALVETQYF.

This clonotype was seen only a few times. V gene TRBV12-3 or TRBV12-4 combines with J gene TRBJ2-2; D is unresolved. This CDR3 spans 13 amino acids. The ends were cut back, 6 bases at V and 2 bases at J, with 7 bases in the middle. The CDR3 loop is CASSQANTGELFF. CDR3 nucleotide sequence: TGTGCCAGCAGCCAGGCTAACACCGGGGAGCTGTTTTTT.

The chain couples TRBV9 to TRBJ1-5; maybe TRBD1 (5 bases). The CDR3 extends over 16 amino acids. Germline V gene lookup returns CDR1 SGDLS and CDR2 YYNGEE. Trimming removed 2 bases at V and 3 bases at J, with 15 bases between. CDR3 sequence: CASSVGPGQINQPQHF. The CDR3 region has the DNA TGTGCCAGCAGCGTCGGGCCCGGACAAATCAATCAGCCCCAGCATTTT. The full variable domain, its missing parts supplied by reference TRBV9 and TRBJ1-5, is DSGVTQTPKHLITATGQRVTLRCSPRSGDLSVYWYQQSLDQGLQFLIQYYNGEERAKGNILERFSAQQFPDLHSELNLSSLELGDSALYFCASSVGPGQINQPQHFGDGTRLSIL.

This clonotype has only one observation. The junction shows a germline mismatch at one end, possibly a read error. The CDR3: CASSLAPSGYEQYF. CDR3 DNA: TGTGCGAGCAGCTTAGCGCCATCGGGGTACGAGCAGTACTTC. The genes are TRBV7-8 and TRBJ2-7; a weak D match, TRBD2 (5 bases). CDR1 SGHVS and CDR2 FQNEAQ come from the germline V gene. CDR3 length equals 14 residues.

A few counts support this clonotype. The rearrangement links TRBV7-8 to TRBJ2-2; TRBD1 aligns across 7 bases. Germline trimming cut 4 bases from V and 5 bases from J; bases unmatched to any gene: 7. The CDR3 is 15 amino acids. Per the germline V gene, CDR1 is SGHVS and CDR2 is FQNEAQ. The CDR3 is CASSSRDSATGELFF. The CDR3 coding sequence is TGTGCCAGCAGCTCCCGGGACAGTGCGACCGGGGAGCTGTTTTTT.

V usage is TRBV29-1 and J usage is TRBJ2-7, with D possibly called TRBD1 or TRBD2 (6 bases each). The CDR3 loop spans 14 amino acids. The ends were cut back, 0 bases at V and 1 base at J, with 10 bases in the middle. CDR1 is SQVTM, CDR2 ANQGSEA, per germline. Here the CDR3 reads CSVEDEGGSYEQYF. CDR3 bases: TGCAGCGTTGAAGATGAGGGGGGATCCTACGAGCAGTACTTC.

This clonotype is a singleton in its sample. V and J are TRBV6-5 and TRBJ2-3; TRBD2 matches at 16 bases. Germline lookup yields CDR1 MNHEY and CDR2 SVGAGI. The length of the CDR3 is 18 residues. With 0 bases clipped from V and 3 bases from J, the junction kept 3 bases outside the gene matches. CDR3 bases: TGTGCCAGCAGTTACTCGGGACTAGCGGGGGGGGGTACAGATACGCAGTATTTT. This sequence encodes CASSYSGLAGGGTDTQYF.

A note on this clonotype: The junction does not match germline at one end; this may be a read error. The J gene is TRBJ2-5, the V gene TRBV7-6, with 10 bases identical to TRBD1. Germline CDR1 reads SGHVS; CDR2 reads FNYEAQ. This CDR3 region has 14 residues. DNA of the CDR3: TGTGTCAGCAGCCGATGGACAGGGGGGGAGACCCAGTACTTC. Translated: CVSSRWTGGETQYF.

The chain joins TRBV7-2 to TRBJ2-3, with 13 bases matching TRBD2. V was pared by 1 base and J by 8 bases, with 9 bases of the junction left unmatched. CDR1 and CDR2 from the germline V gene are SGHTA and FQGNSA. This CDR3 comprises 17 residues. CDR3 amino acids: CASSLVTSGGALGTQYF. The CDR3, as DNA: TGTGCCAGCAGCTTAGTCACTAGCGGGGGGGCCCTTGGTACGCAGTATTTT.

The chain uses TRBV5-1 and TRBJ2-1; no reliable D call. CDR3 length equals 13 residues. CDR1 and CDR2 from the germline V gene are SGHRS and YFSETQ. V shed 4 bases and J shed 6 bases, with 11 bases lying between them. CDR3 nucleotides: TGCGCCAGCAGCCTGTCAGAAGGCAATGAGCAGTTCTTC. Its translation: CASSLSEGNEQFF.

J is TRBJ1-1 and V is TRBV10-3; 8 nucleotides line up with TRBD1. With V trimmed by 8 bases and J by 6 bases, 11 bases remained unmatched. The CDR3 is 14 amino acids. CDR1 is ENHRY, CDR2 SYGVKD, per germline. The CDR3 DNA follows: TGTGCCATCCGGACAGGGACTCCGGTCCCTGAAGCTTTCTTT. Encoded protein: CAIRTGTPVPEAFF.

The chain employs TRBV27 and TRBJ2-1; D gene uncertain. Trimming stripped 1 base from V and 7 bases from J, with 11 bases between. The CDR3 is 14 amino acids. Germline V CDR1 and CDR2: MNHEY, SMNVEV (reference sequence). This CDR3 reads CASSLYPTRNEQFF. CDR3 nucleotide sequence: TGTGCCAGCAGTTTATACCCTACGAGGAATGAGCAGTTCTTC.

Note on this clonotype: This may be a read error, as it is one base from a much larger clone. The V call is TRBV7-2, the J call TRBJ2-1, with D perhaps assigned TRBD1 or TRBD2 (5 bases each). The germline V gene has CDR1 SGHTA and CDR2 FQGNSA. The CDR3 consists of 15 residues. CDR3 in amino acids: CASSLARDLYNGQFF. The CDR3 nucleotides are TGTGCCAGCAGCTTAGCTAGGGACCTTTACAATGGGCAGTTCTTC.

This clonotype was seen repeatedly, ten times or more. In DNA form, the CDR3 reads TGTGCCAGCAGCTCGGGACTAGCGGGGGATGGGGAGCAGTACTTC. Its protein is CASSSGLAGDGEQYF. V is TRBV7-6 and J is TRBJ2-7, with 14 bases aligning to TRBD2. V was pared by 4 bases and J by 7 bases, with 6 bases of the junction left unmatched. Germline V gene data show CDR1 as SGHVS and CDR2 as FNYEAQ. The CDR3 has 15 amino acids.

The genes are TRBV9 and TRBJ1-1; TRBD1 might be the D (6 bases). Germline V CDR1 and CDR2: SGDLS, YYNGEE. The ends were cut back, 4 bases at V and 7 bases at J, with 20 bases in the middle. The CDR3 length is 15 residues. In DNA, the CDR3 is TGTGCCAGCAGCCTTCGGCTACAGGGTGAGGGTGAAGCTTTCTTT. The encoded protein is CASSLRLQGEGEAFF.

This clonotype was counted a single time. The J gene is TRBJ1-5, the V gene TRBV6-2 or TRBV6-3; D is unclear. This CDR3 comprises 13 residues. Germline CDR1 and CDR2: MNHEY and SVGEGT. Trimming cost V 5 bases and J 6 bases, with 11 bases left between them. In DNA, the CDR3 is TGTGCCAGCAGTGGGGTGTGGAGTCAGCCCCAGCATTTT. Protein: CASSGVWSQPQHF.

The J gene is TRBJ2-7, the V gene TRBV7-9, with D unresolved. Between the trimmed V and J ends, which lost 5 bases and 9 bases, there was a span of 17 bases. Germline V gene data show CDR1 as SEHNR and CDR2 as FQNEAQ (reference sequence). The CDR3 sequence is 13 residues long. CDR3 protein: CASSVGKTLPQYF. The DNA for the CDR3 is TGTGCCAGCAGCGTAGGAAAGACCTTGCCGCAGTACTTC. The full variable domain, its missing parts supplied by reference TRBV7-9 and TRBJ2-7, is DTGVSQNPRHKITKRGQNVTFRCDPISEHNRLYWYRQTLGQGPEFLTYFQNEAQLEKSRLLSDRFSAERPKGSFSTLEIQRTEQGDSAMYLCASSVGKTLPQYFGPGTRLTVT.

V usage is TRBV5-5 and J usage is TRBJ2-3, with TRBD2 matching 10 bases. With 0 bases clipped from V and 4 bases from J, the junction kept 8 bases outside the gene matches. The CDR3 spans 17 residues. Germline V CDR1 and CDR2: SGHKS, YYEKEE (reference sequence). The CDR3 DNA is TGTGCCAGCAGCTTGGCGTCTAGCGGGGGTGGCCCAGATACGCAGTATTTT. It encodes CASSLASSGGGPDTQYF.

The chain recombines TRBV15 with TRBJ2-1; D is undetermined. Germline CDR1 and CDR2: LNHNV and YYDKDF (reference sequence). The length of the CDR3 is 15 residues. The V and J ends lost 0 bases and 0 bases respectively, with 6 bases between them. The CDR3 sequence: CATSRDLGSYNEQFF. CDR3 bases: TGTGCCACCAGCAGAGATTTGGGCTCCTACAATGAGCAGTTCTTC. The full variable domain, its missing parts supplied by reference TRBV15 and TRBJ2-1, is DAMVIQNPRYQVTQFGKPVTLSCSQTLNHNVMYWYQQKSSQAPKLLFHYYDKDFNNEADTPDNFQSRRPNTSFCFLDIRSPGLGDTAMYLCATSRDLGSYNEQFFGPGTRLTVL.

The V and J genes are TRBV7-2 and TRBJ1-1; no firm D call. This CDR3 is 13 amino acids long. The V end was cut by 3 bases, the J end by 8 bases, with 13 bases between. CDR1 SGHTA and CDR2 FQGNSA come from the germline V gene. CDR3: CASSFDRTQEAFF. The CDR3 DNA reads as TGTGCCAGCAGCTTCGACCGGACCCAGGAAGCTTTCTTT. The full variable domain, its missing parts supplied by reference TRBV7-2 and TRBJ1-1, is GAGVSQSPSNKVTEKGKDVELRCDPISGHTALYWYRQSLGQGLEFLIYFQGNSAPDKSGLPSDRFSAERTGGSVSTLTIQRTQQEDSAVYLCASSFDRTQEAFFGQGTRLTVV.

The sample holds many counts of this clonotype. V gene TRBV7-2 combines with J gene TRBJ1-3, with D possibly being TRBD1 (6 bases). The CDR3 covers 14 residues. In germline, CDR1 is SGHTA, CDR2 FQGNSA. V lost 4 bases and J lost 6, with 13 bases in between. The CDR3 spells CASSSPQGINTIYF. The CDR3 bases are TGTGCCAGCAGCTCGCCCCAGGGGATAAACACCATATATTTT. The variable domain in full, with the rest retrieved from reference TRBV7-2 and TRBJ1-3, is GAGVSQSPSNKVTEKGKDVELRCDPISGHTALYWYRQSLGQGLEFLIYFQGNSAPDKSGLPSDRFSAERTGGSVSTLTIQRTQQEDSAVYLCASSSPQGINTIYFGEGSWLTVV.

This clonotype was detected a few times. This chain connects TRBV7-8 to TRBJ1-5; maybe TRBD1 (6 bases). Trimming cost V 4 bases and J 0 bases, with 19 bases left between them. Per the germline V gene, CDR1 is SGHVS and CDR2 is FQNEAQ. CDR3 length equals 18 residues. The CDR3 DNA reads TGTGCCAGCAGCTACCTCCAGGGGTCCCCGTATAGCAATCAGCCCCAGCATTTT. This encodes CASSYLQGSPYSNQPQHF.

The CDR3 DNA is TGTGCCAGCAGCTTTCCGGGGACGGGTCAACATGCGACAGATACGCAGTATTTT. Translation: CASSFPGTGQHATDTQYF. V and J are TRBV5-6 and TRBJ2-3; D may match TRBD1 or TRBD2 (5 bases each). V was trimmed by 2 bases and J by 3 bases, leaving 22 bases between them. The CDR3 is made up of 18 amino acids. Germline-derived CDR1 and CDR2 are SGHDT and YYEEEE.

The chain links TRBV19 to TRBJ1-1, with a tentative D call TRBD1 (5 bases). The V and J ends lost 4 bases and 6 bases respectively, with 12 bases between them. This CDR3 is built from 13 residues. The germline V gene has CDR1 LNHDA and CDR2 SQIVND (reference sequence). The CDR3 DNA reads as TGTGCCAGTAGTAGGGGGAGGGCGGCTGAAGCTTTCTTT. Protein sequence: CASSRGRAAEAFF.